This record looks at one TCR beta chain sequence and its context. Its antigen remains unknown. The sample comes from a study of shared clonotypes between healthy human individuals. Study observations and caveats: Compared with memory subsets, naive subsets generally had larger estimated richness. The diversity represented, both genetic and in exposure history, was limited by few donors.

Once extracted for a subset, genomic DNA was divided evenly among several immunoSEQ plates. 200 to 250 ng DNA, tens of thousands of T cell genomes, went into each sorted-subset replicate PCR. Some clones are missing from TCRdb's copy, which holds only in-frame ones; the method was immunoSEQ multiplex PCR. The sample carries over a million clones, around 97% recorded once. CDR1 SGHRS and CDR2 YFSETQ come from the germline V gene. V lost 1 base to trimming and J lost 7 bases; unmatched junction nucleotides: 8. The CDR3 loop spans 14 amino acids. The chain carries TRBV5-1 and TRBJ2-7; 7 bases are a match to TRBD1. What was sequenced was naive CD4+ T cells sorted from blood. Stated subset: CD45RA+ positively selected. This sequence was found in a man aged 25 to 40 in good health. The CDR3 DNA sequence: TGCGCCAGCAGCTTGAGGGACAGTAATGTGGAGCAGTACTTC. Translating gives CASSLRDSNVEQYF. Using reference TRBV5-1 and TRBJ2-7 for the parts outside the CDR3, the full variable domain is KAGVTQTPRYLIKTRGQQVTLSCSPISGHRSVSWYQQTPGQGLQFLFEYFSETQRNKGNFPGRFSGRQFSNSRSEMNVSTLELGDSALYLCASSLRDSNVEQYFGPGTRLTVT.